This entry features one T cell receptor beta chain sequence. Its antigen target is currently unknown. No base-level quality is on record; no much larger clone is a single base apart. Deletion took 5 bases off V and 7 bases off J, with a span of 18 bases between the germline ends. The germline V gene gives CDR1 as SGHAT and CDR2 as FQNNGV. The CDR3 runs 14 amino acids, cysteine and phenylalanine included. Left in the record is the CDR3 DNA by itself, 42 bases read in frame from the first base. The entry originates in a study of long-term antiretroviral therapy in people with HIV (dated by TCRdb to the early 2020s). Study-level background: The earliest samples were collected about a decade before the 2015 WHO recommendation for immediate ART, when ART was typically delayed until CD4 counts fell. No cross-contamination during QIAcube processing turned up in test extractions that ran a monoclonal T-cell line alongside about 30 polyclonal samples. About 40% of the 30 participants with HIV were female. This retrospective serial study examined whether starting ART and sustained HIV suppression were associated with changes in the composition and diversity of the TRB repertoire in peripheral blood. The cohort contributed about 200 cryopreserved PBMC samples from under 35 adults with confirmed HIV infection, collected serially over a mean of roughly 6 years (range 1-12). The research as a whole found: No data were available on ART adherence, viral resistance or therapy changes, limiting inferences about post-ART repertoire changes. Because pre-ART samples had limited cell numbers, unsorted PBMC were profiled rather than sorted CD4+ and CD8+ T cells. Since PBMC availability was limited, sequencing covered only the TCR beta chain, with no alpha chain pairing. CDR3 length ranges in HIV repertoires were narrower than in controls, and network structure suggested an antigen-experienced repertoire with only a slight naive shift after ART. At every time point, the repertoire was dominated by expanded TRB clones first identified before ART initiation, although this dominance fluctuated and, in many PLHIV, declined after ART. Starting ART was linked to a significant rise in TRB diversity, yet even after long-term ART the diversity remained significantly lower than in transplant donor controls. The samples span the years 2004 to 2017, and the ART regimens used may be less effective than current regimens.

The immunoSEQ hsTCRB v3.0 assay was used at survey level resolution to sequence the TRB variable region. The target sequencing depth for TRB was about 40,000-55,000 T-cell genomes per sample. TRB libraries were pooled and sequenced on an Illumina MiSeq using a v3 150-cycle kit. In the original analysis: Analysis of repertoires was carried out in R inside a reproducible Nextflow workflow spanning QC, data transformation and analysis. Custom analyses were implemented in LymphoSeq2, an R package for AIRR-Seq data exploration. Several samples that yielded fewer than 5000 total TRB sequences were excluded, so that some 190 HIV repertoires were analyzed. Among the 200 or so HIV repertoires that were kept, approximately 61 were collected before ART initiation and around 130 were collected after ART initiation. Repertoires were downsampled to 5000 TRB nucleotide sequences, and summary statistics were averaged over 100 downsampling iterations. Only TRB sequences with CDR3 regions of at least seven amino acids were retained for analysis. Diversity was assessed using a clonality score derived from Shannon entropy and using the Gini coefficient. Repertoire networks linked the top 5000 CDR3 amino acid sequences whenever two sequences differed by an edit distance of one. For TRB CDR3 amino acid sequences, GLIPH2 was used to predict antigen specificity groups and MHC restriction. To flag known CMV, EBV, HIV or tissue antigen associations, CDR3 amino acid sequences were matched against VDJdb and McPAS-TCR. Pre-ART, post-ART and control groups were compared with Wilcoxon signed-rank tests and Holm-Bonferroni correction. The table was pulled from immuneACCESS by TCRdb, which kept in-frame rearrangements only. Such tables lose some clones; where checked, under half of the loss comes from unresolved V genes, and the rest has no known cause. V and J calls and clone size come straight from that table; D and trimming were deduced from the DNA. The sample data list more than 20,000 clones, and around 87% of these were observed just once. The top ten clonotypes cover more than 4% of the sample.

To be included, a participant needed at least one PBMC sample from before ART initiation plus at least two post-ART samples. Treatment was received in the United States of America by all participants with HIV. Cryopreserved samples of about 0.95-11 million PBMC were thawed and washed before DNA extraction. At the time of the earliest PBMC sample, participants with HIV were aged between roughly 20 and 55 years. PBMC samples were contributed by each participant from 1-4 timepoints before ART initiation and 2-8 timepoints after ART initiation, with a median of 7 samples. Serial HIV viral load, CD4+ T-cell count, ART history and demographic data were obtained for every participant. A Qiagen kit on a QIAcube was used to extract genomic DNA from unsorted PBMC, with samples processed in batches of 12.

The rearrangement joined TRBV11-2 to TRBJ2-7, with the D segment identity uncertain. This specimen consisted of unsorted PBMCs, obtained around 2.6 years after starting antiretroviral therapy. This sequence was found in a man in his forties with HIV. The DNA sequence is TGTGCCAGCAGCCCAAGGACGGGCTTCGGGGAGCAGTACTTC. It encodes CASSPRTGFGEQYF. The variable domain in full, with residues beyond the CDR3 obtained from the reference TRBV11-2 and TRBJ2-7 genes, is EAGVAQSPRYKIIEKRQSVAFWCNPISGHATLYWYQQILGQGPKLLIQFQNNGVVDDSQLPKDRFSAERLKGVDSTLKIQPAKLEDSAVYLCASSPRTGFGEQYFGPGTRLTVT.